The 17 T cell receptor beta chains presented below share a single source sample, sequenced in a study of patients and donors after allogeneic stem cell transplantation. TCRdb re-derived calls from the RT-PCR reads in MiXCR, one entry per CDR3 protein. The sample records some 17,000 distinct CDR3 sequences, 25% to 30% being singletons. The sample taken for sequencing was blood, either unsorted or a sorted T cell fraction (not recorded which). The receptors here all came from a human donor who was either an allogeneic HSCT recipient or a stem cell or donor lymphocyte infusion donor (not recorded which). It is not recorded whose cells these are; they may come from a transplant donor.

The chain combines TRBV18 with TRBJ1-1; perhaps TRBD1 as D (6 bases). Trimming took off 1 base at V and 6 bases at J, with 9 bases between the two ends. This CDR3 contains 13 residues. Germline CDR1 is KGHSH and CDR2 is LQKENI. DNA for the CDR3: TGTGCCAGCTCACCACAGGGGGGCGCTGAAGCTTTCTTT. Translation gives CASSPQGGAEAFF.

This clonotype has just a few counts. The V gene is TRBV7-9, the J gene TRBJ1-1, with D uncertain. Trimming cost V 6 bases and J 2 bases, with 10 bases left between them. The germline gives CDR1 SEHNR, CDR2 FQNEAQ (reference sequence). CDR3 size: 13 residues. The CDR3 loop reads CASSRHPNTEAFF. DNA for the CDR3: TGTGCCAGCAGTCGACACCCCAACACTGAAGCTTTCTTT.

This clonotype was detected only a few times. The chain joins TRBV2 to TRBJ2-3; D call uncertain. CDR1 is SNHLY, CDR2 FYNNEI, per germline. This CDR3 is 15 amino acids long. Trimming took 5 bases from V and 2 from J, leaving 14 bases between them. DNA of the CDR3: TGTGCCAGCAGTACCCAGCGCCCAATCACAGATACGCAGTATTTT. This translates into CASSTQRPITDTQYF. Using reference TRBV2 and TRBJ2-3 for the parts outside the CDR3, the full variable domain is EPEVTQTPSHQVTQMGQEVILRCVPISNHLYFYWYRQILGQKVEFLVSFYNNEISEKSEIFDDQFSVERPDGSNFTLKIRSTKLEDSAMYFCASSTQRPITDTQYFGPGTRLTVL.

The CDR3 sequence: CASSSSLSTSSVIGEQFF. CDR3 coding DNA: TGCGCCAGCAGTTCCTCACTATCGACTAGTTCCGTGATCGGTGAGCAGTTCTTC. V and J are TRBV5-1 and TRBJ2-1, with a weak D call TRBD2 (6 bases). The CDR3 length is 18 residues. The V gene's germline CDR1 is SGHRS and CDR2 YFSETQ. Trimming removed 5 bases at V and 9 bases at J, with 30 bases between.

In this sample, this clonotype turned up once. The chain has TRBV5-1 and TRBJ1-6, with D hard to call. The CDR3 extends over 15 amino acids. V was cut by 0 bases and J by 9 bases, with 13 bases left in between. Germline values: CDR1 SGHRS, CDR2 YFSETQ. This CDR3 is CASSLDLGSSSPLHF. The CDR3 nucleotides are TGCGCCAGCAGCTTGGATTTAGGTTCCTCTTCACCCCTCCACTTT.

V usage is TRBV7-2 and J usage is TRBJ1-1, with D possibly TRBD1 on 6 matching bases. The CDR3 extends over 15 amino acids. V was shortened by 4 bases and J by 7 bases, with 19 bases between the two germline ends. Per germline, CDR1 SGHTA and CDR2 FQGNSA. The CDR3: CASSWRGQRAYEAFF. DNA of the CDR3: TGTGCCAGCAGCTGGCGGGGGCAAAGGGCCTATGAAGCTTTCTTT.

A few counts support this clonotype. This chain joins TRBV7-9 and TRBJ1-3; 7 bases agree with TRBD1. The CDR3 loop spans 14 amino acids. V shed 5 bases and J 1 base; nucleotides not matched to a gene: 2. Germline CDR1 reads SEHNR; CDR2 reads FQNEAQ (reference sequence). This CDR3 reads CASSPTGSGNTIYF. As DNA, the CDR3 is TGTGCCAGCAGCCCGACAGGGTCTGGAAACACCATATATTTT.

The chain uses TRBV7-9 and TRBJ1-2; a possible D gene is TRBD1 (5 bases). The CDR3 spans 15 residues. Deletions cut 1 base from V and 4 bases from J, with 13 bases between. Germline V gene sequence: CDR1 SEHNR, CDR2 FQNEAQ (reference sequence). CDR3 nucleotides: TGTGCCAGCAGCTTAGAGGAGGGACGGAGCTATGGCTACACCTTC. Its translation: CASSLEEGRSYGYTF. Variable domain in full (rest from reference TRBV7-9 and TRBJ1-2): DTGVSQNPRHKITKRGQNVTFRCDPISEHNRLYWYRQTLGQGPEFLTYFQNEAQLEKSRLLSDRFSAERPKGSFSTLEIQRTEQGDSAMYLCASSLEEGRSYGYTFGSGTRLTVV.

Relative to its sample, this clonotype is medium-sized. The chain combines TRBV6-5 with TRBJ1-1, with D tentatively TRBD1 (5 bases). V lost 0 bases, J lost 5 bases, and 13 bases lay in between. CDR1 is MNHEY and CDR2 is SVGAGI in the germline V gene. This CDR3 has 15 residues. The CDR3, as DNA: TGTGCCAGCAGTTACTCGGCGGGGCTTGGGACTGAAGCTTTCTTT. This codes for CASSYSAGLGTEAFF.

The chain combines TRBV29-1 with TRBJ2-2; perhaps D is TRBD1 or TRBD2 (5 bases each). Germline assignment: CDR1 SQVTM and CDR2 ANQGSEA. V was cut by 3 bases and J by 6 bases, with 11 bases left in between. This CDR3 is built from 13 residues. CDR3 protein: CSVDEGRAGELFF. In nucleotides, the CDR3 is TGCAGCGTTGATGAGGGGAGAGCCGGGGAGCTGTTTTTT.

The chain couples TRBV5-1 to TRBJ1-2; tentatively, D is TRBD1 (5 bases). This CDR3 has 14 amino acids. The germline gives CDR1 SGHRS, CDR2 YFSETQ. Trimming removed 0 bases at V and 4 bases at J, with 10 bases between. This chain's CDR3 is CASSLEAGFYGYTF. The CDR3, as DNA: TGCGCCAGCAGCTTGGAGGCAGGGTTCTATGGCTACACCTTC. The whole variable domain, remainder taken from reference TRBV5-1 and TRBJ1-2, is KAGVTQTPRYLIKTRGQQVTLSCSPISGHRSVSWYQQTPGQGLQFLFEYFSETQRNKGNFPGRFSGRQFSNSRSEMNVSTLELGDSALYLCASSLEAGFYGYTFGSGTRLTVV.

This clonotype was detected a few times. The gene calls are TRBV5-1 and TRBJ1-5; tentative D call: TRBD1 (5 bases). CDR3 length equals 15 residues. Germline values: CDR1 SGHRS, CDR2 YFSETQ. Trimming stripped 3 bases from V and 3 bases from J, with 13 bases between. CDR3 protein: CASSSAGRDNQPQHF. The DNA of the CDR3 is TGCGCCAGCAGCTCGGCGGGCAGGGACAATCAGCCCCAGCATTTT.

The chain links TRBV20-1 to TRBJ2-7; 7 bases match TRBD2. This CDR3 has 11 residues. CDR1 and CDR2 (germline): DFQATT, SNEGSKA (reference sequence). The CDR3 region has the DNA TGCGGCGGGGGAGAGCCCTACGAGCAGTACTTC. This sequence encodes CGGGEPYEQYF.

This clonotype was found a few times. The chain is built from TRBV6-2 or TRBV6-3 and TRBJ1-5; D gene uncertain. V gave up 6 bases and J gave up 1 base, with 4 bases separating them. The germline CDR1 and CDR2 sequences are MNHEY and SVGEGT. CDR3 length equals 12 residues. CDR3 sequence: CASSTSNQPQHF. Here the CDR3 DNA reads TGTGCCAGCAGCACAAGCAATCAGCCCCAGCATTTT.

The table lists this clonotype with a few counts. The chain couples TRBV24-1 to TRBJ1-5; D is unresolved. V was pared by 1 base and J by 0 bases, with 3 bases between. The germline gives CDR1 KGHDR, CDR2 SFDVKD. This CDR3 comprises 14 residues. This CDR3 reads CATSDFYSNQPQHF. In DNA form, the CDR3 reads TGTGCCACCAGTGATTTCTATAGCAATCAGCCCCAGCATTTT.

This clonotype appeared a few times. This chain joins TRBV6-6 and TRBJ1-1, with 10 nucleotides matching TRBD1. The germline V gene encodes CDR1 MNHNY and CDR2 SVGAGI (reference sequence). V gave up 1 base and J gave up 4 bases; unmatched junction bases: 3. The CDR3 runs 15 residues. The CDR3 coding sequence is TGTGCCAGCAGTTACTTGGGACAGGGGTTCACTGAAGCTTTCTTT. Protein: CASSYLGQGFTEAFF.

This clonotype has a handful of counts. The chain joins TRBV28 to TRBJ1-1; 9 bases match TRBD1. Trimming cost V 4 bases and J 5 bases; bases outside gene matches: 5. The length of the CDR3 is 14 residues. Germline CDR1 is MDHEN and CDR2 is SYDVKM. In DNA, the CDR3 is TGTGCCAGCAGTTCAAGGACAGGGGCGACTGAAGCTTTCTTT. It translates to CASSSRTGATEAFF.